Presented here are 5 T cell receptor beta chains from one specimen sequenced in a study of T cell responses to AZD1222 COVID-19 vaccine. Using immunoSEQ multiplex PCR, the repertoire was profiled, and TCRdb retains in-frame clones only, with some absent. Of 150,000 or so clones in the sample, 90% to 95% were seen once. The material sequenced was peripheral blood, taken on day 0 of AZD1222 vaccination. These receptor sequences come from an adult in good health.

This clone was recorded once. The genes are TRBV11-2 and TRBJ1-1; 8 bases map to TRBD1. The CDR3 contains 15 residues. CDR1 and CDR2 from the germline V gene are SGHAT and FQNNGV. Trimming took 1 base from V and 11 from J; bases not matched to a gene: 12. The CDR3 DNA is TGTGCCAGCAGCTTAGGGACAGGGAAGGGGGATGGGGCTTTCTTT. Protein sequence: CASSLGTGKGDGAFF.

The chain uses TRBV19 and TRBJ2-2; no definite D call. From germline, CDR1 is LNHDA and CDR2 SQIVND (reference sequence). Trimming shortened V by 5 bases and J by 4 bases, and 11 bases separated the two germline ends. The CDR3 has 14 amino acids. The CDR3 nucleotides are TGTGCCAGTAGTTACTATCCCAGCACCGGGGAGCTGTTTTTT. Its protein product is CASSYYPSTGELFF.

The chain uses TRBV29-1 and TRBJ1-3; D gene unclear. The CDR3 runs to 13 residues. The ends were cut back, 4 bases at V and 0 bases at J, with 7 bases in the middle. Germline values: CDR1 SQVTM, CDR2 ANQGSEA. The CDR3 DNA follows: TGCAGCGTTGGATCCTCCTCTGGAAACACCATATATTTT. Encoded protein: CSVGSSSGNTIYF.

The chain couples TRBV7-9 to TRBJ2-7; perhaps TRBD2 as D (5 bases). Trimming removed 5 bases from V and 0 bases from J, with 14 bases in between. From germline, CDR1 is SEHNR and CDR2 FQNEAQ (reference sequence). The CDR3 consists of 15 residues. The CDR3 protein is CASSERAASSYEQYF. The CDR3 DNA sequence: TGTGCCAGCAGCGAGAGGGCGGCAAGCTCCTACGAGCAGTACTTC. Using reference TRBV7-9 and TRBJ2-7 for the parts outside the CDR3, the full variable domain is DTGVSQNPRHKITKRGQNVTFRCDPISEHNRLYWYRQTLGQGPEFLTYFQNEAQLEKSRLLSDRFSAERPKGSFSTLEIQRTEQGDSAMYLCASSERAASSYEQYFGPGTRLTVT.

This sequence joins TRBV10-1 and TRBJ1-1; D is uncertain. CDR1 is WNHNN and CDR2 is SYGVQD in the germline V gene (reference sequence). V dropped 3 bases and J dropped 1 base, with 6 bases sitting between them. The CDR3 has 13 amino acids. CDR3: CASSEMWNTEAFF. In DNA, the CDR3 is TGCGCCAGCAGTGAAATGTGGAACACTGAAGCTTTCTTT.